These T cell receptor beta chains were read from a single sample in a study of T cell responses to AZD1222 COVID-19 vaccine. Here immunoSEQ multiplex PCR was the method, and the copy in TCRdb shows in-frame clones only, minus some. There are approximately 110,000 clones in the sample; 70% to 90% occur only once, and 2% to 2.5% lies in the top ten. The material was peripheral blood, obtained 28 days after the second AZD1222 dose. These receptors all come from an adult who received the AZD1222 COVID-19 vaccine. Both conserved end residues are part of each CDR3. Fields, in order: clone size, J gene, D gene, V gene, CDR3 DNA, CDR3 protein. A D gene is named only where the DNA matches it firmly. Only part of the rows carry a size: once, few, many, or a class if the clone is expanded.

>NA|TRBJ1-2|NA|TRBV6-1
TGTGCCAGCAGTGATGGACCCATGTGGGGCTACACCTTC
CASSDGPMWGYTF
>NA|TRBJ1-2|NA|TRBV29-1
TGCAGCGTTGACGGGGGGGCCCATTACCCCTATGGCTACACCTTC
CSVDGGAHYPYGYTF
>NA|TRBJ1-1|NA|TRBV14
TGTGCCAGCAGCCACATTAGCAGGGGCAGTGGTGAAGCTTTCTTT
CASSHISRGSGEAFF
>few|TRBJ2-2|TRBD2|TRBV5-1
TGCGCCAGCAGGGCTAGCGGGAGGTTAGCCACCGGGGAGCTGTTTTTT
CASRASGRLATGELFF
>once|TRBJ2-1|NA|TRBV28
TGTGCCAGCAGTCCCACAGGAACCTTGGTGTACAATGAGCAGTTCTTC
CASSPTGTLVYNEQFF
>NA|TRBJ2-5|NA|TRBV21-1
TGTGCCAGCAGCAAAGAAGGGCTAGCGGGTAGGGAGACCCAGTACTTC
CASSKEGLAGRETQYF
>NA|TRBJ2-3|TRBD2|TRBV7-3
TGTGCCAGCAGCTTACTGGGAGGGAGCACAGATACGCAGTATTTT
CASSLLGGSTDTQYF
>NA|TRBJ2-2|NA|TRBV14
TGTGCCAGCAGCCAATTCTATAAGACCGGGGAGCTGTTTTTT
CASSQFYKTGELFF
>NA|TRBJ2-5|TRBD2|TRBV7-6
TGTGCCAGCAGCTTACGGCACGGGCTAGCGGGAGGTAGAGGAAGAGAGACCCAGTACTTC
CASSLRHGLAGGRGRETQYF
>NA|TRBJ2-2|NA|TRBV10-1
TGCGCCAGCAGCGGGGGCCGGGACACCGGGGAGCTGTTTTTT
CASSGGRDTGELFF
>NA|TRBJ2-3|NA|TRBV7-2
TGTGCCAGCAGCTTAAAGGCCGATACGCAGTATTTT
CASSLKADTQYF
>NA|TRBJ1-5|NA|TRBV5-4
TGTGCCAGCAGCTTGGGGGGTCCAGGTAGCAATCAGCCCCAGCATTTT
CASSLGGPGSNQPQHF
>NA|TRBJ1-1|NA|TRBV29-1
TGCAGCGTTGACACTGAAGCTTTCTTT
CSVDTEAFF
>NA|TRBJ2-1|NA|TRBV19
TGTGCCAGTAGTCTGACAGAGAGGGTTGTCAATGAGCAGTTCTTC
CASSLTERVVNEQFF
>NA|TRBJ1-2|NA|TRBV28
TGTGCCAGCAGTGGCCGGGGGTATGGCTACACCTTC
CASSGRGYGYTF
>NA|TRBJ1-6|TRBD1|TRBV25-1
TGTGCCAGCAGGGAAAGGGGGCTGCGGTCACCCCTCCACTTT
CASRERGLRSPLHF
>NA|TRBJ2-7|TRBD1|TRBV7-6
TGTGCCAGCAGCCTCACCGCCGGGACAGCATCCTACGAGCAGTACTTC
CASSLTAGTASYEQYF
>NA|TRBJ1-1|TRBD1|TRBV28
TGTGCCAGCAGTAGGGGGCGGACTGAAGCTTTCTTT
CASSRGRTEAFF
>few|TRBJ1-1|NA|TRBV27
TGTGCCAGCAGTTTATGGCCTCAGGGAGGCACTGAAGCTTTCTTT
CASSLWPQGGTEAFF
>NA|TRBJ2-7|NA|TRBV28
TGTGCCAGCAGCTCGTGGACACGAACCTACGAGCAGTACTTC
CASSSWTRTYEQYF
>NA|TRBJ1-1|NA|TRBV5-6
TGTGCCAGCAGCCGAAAAACACTAGGGGTCGCTGAAGCTTTCTTT
CASSRKTLGVAEAFF
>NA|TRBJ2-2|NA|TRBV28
TGTGCCAGCATGGAGCAGGGGAACACCGGGGAGCTGTTTTTT
CASMEQGNTGELFF
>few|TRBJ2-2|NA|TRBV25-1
TGTGCCAGCAGTGACCTAGGGCAGGGAAACACCGGGGAGCTGTTTTTT
CASSDLGQGNTGELFF
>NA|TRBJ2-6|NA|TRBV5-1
TGCGCCAGCAGCTTGGCCTTGGCGGAAAGCTCTGGGGCCAACGTCCTGACTTTC
CASSLALAESSGANVLTF
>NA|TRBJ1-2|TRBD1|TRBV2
TGTGCCAGCCCCGGGACAGGGGTTTATGGCTACACCTTC
CASPGTGVYGYTF
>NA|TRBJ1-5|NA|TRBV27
TGTGCCAGCAGTTTGGGGGTGGAGGGCAATCAGCCCCAGCATTTT
CASSLGVEGNQPQHF
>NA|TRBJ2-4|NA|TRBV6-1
TGTGCCAGCAGTGATAGGGATCGGATAGCCAAAAACATTCAGTACTTC
CASSDRDRIAKNIQYF
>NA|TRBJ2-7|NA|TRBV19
TGTGCCAGTAGTATGAGTGACAGCTACTACGAGCAGTACTTC
CASSMSDSYYEQYF
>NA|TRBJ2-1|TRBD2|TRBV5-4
TGTGCCAGCAGTCGTAGCGGGAGGGCCCTCATGAATGAGCAGTTCTTC
CASSRSGRALMNEQFF
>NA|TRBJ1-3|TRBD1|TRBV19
TGTGCCAGTAGTTTAAACCTCCGGGACAGGGGAAGGATCTCTGGAAACACCATATATTTT
CASSLNLRDRGRISGNTIYF
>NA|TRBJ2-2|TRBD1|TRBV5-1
TGCGCCAGCAGCTTGGCAGGGGGCGGTAACACCGGGGAGCTGTTTTTT
CASSLAGGGNTGELFF
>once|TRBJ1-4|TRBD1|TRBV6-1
TGTGCCAGCAGTGAAGTTTGGACAGGGGCGCGGAGAAAACTGTTTTTT
CASSEVWTGARRKLFF
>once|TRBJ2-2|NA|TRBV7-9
TGTGCCAGGGGGAACAAAGGCACCGGGGAGCTGTTTTTT
CARGNKGTGELFF
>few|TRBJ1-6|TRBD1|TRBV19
TGTGCCAGTAGAAACGACAGGGGACCGAATTCACCCCTCCACTTT
CASRNDRGPNSPLHF
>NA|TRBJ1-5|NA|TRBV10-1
TGCGCCAGGTTACCCGGTCAGCCCCAGCATTTT
CARLPGQPQHF